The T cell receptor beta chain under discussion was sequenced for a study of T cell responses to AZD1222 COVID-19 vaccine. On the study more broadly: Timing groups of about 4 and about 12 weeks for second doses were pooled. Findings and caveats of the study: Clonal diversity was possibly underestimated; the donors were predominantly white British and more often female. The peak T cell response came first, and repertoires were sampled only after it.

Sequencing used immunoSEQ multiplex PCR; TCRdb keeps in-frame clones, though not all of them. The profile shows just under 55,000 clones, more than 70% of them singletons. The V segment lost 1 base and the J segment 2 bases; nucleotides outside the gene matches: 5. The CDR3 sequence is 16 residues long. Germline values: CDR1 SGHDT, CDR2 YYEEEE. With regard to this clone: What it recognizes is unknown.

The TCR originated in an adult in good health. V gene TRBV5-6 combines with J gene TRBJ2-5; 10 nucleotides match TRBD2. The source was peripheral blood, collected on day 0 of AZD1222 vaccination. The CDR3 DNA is TGTGCCAGCAGCTTGAGGGGTAGCGGGGGGCAAGAGACCCAGTACTTC. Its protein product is CASSLRGSGGQETQYF.